These T cell receptor beta chains were read from a single sample in a study of blood T cell repertoires in COVID-19. This table comes from immunoSEQ multiplex PCR, and its TCRdb copy is limited to in-frame clones, with some not included. The top ten hold about 9.9% of the sample, which has approximately 100,000 clones, approximately 87% seen once. Input material: peripheral blood. Source of these receptors: a woman in her twenties or thirties with acute or convalescent COVID-19. Each CDR3 is given without its conserved first and last residue. Each record gives: CDR3 protein, V gene, J gene.

ASSLRISNQPQH,TRBV28,TRBJ1-5
ASSQDRTSGGGYEQY,TRBV4-1,TRBJ2-7
ASSQDYGGEQY,TRBV3-1/TRBV3-2,TRBJ2-7
ASSLDGDGYGYT,TRBV5-1,TRBJ1-2
ASSYQEVNTGELF,TRBV6-2/TRBV6-3,TRBJ2-2
ASTTTGWTEAF,TRBV2,TRBJ1-1
SARGAAGYT,TRBV20-1,TRBJ1-2
ASSFTTTGVLTSTEAF,TRBV5-1,TRBJ1-1
ASSQASQGAMNYGYT,TRBV4-1,TRBJ1-2
ASSLGLGGTEAF,TRBV5-1,TRBJ1-1
ASSGTGGTNEKLF,TRBV9,TRBJ1-4
ASSVGGTPSEKLF,TRBV9,TRBJ1-4
ASMSGLTGYT,TRBV6-5,TRBJ1-2
ASSLGLEVQF,TRBV5-6,TRBJ2-1
ASSQDIKGGLNGYT,TRBV4-2,TRBJ1-2
ASGPSGGITNEQF,TRBV5-1,TRBJ2-1
AHGRGPYEQY,TRBV27,TRBJ2-7
ASSSPGQRGYGYT,TRBV6-5,TRBJ1-2
ASSSGQANSPLH,TRBV7-9,TRBJ1-6
ASSLQGSGANVLT,TRBV3-1/TRBV3-2,TRBJ2-6
ASSAREAYEQY,TRBV13,TRBJ2-7
ASSLQGNRWADTQY,TRBV7-7,TRBJ2-3
ASSPLAGGRTGELF,TRBV5-6,TRBJ2-2
ASSRVFGGKDTEAF,TRBV11-3,TRBJ1-1
AIGEQGGYEQY,TRBV10-3,TRBJ2-7
ASRPTSGGTNTGELF,TRBV5-1,TRBJ2-2
ASSYPQTDGYGYT,TRBV7-2,TRBJ1-2
ASSSPGTNEQY,TRBV28,TRBJ2-7
SARVRTEAF,TRBV20-1,TRBJ1-1
ASSVGGDRAGHTEAF,TRBV9,TRBJ1-1
ATSDVSSGTGELF,TRBV24-1,TRBJ2-2
ASSTTGSGLF,TRBV6-5,TRBJ1-4
ATSDGGAGNQPQH,TRBV24-1,TRBJ1-5
ASSQDSPPPIVEKLF,TRBV4-2,TRBJ1-4
ATSRTGNTEAF,TRBV15,TRBJ1-1
ASRQGAGNQPQH,TRBV6-5,TRBJ1-5
ASSPFTGDSYNSPLH,TRBV6-2/TRBV6-3,TRBJ1-6
ASSLKGPLH,TRBV5-6,TRBJ1-6
SVEVPGSSYEQY,TRBV29-1,TRBJ2-7
SVEGDRGLGEQF,TRBV29-1,TRBJ2-1
ASSQGSGGLPETQY,TRBV25-1,TRBJ2-5
ASSLSFYEQY,TRBV12-3/TRBV12-4,TRBJ2-7
ASSQELRAYEQY,TRBV3-1/TRBV3-2,TRBJ2-7